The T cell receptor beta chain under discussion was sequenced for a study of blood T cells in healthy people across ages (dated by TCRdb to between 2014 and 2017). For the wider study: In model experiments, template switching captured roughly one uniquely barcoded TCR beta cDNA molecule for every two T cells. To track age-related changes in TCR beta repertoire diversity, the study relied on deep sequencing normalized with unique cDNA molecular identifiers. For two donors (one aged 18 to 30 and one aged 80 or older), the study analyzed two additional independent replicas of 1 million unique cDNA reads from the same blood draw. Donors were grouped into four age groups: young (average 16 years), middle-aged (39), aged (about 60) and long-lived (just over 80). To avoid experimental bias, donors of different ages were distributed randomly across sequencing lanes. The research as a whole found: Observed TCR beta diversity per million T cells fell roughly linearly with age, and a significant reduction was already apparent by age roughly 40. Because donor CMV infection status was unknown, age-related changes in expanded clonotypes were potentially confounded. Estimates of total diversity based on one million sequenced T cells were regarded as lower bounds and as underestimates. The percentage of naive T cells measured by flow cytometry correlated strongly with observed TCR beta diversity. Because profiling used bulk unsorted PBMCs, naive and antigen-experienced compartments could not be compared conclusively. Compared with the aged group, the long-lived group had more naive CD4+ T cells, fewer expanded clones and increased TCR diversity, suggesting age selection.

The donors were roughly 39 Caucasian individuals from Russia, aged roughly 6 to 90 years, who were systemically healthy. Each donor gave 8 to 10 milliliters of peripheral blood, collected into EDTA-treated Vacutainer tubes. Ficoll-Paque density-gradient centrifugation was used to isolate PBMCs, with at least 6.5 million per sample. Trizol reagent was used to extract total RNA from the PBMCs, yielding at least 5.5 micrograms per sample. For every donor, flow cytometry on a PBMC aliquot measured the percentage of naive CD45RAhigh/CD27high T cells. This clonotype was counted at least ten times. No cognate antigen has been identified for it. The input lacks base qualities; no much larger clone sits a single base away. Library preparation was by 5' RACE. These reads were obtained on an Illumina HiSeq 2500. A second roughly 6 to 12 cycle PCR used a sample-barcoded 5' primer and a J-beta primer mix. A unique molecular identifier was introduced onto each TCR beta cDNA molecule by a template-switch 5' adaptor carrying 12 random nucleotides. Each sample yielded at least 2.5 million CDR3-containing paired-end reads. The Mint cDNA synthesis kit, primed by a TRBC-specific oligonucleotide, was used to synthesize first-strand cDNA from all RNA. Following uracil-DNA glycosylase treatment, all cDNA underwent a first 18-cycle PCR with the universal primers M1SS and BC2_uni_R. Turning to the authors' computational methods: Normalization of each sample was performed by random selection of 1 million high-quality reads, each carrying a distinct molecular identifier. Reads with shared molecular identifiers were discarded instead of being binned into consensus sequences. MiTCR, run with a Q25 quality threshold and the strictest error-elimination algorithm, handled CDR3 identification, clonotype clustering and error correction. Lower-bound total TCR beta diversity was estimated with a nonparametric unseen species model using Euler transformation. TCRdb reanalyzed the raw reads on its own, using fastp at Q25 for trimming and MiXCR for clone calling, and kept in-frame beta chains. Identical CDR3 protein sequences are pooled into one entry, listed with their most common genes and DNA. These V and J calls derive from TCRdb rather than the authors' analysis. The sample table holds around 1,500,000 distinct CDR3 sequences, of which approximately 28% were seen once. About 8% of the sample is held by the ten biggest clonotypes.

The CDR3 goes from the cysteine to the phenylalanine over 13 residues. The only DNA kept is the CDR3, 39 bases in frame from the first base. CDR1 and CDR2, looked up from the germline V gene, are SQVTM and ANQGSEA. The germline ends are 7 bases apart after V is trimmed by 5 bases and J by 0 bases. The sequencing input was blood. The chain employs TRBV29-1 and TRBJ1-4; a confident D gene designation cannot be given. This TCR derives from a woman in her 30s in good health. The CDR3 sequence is CSVLGSTNEKLFF. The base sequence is TGCAGCGTTTTGGGGTCAACTAATGAAAAACTGTTTTTT.